The 15 T cell receptor beta chains listed next were all sequenced from one sample in a study of T cell responses to AZD1222 COVID-19 vaccine. Some clones are missing from TCRdb's copy, which holds only in-frame ones; the method was immunoSEQ multiplex PCR. The data show over 100,000 clones, with around 90% seen just once and about 13% held by the top ten. The input for sequencing was peripheral blood, taken on day 0 of MenACWY control vaccination. The source of these receptors is an adult in good health.

This rearrangement joins TRBV5-5 to TRBJ1-2, with TRBD1 matching 8 bases. The CDR3 is 15 amino acids. The germline V gene has CDR1 SGHKS and CDR2 YYEKEE (reference sequence). V dropped 3 bases and J dropped 8; count of bases not matched to a gene: 12. Here the CDR3 DNA reads TGTGCCAGCAGCTCCGGTGGACTGGACAGGGTCGGCTACACCTTC. This codes for CASSSGGLDRVGYTF.

The chain joins TRBV4-3 to TRBJ2-1; perhaps TRBD1 as D (5 bases). This CDR3 contains 16 residues. The germline CDR1 and CDR2 sequences are LGHNA and YSLEER. V dropped 1 base and J dropped 4 bases, with 14 bases sitting between them. CDR3 residues: CASSQAQGFGYNEQFF. The CDR3 DNA reads as TGCGCCAGCAGCCAAGCCCAGGGTTTTGGGTACAATGAGCAGTTCTTC.

The chain joins TRBV5-8 to TRBJ2-6, with D maybe TRBD1 (6 bases). The CDR3 totals 18 residues. Between the trimmed V and J ends, which lost 3 bases and 0 bases, there was a span of 16 bases. Germline V gives CDR1 SGHTS, CDR2 YDEGEE. CDR3 loop: CASSYRDTQGSGANVLTF. In DNA, the CDR3 is TGTGCCAGCAGCTATAGGGACACCCAAGGCTCTGGGGCCAACGTCCTGACTTTC. Full variable domain (remainder filled in from reference TRBV5-8 and TRBJ2-6): EAGVTQSPTHLIKTRGQQATLRCSPISGHTSVYWYQQALGLGLQFLLWYDEGEERNRGNFPPRFSGRQFPNYSSELNVNALELEDSALYLCASSYRDTQGSGANVLTFGAGSRLTVL.

The chain carries TRBV28 and TRBJ1-5, with TRBD1 identical over 10 bases. Germline V gene data show CDR1 as MDHEN and CDR2 as SYDVKM. V was clipped by 7 bases and J by 5 bases; unmatched bases: 5. This CDR3 comprises 14 residues. The CDR3 sequence is CASIPGQGDQPQHF. CDR3 nucleotides: TGTGCCAGCATTCCCGGACAGGGGGATCAGCCCCAGCATTTT.

This clone was observed once. This sequence joins TRBV3-1 (or the pseudogene TRBV3-2) and TRBJ2-5; D is possibly TRBD1 or TRBD2 (5 bases each). The CDR3 runs to 17 residues. Trimming took 0 bases from V and 5 from J, leaving 19 bases between them. The germline gives CDR1 LGHDT, CDR2 YNNKEL (reference sequence). As DNA, the CDR3 is TGTGCCAGCAGCCAAGATTACGGGGCAGGGCGAGGGGAGACCCAGTACTTC. Amino acids: CASSQDYGAGRGETQYF.

This chain connects TRBV28 to TRBJ1-2; possible D gene TRBD1, 6 bases. The CDR3 contains 21 residues. Germline V gene data show CDR1 as MDHEN and CDR2 as SYDVKM. Trimming removed 3 bases at V and 0 bases at J, with 29 bases between. Written as DNA, the CDR3 is TGTGCCAGCAGTTTGGAGGGGGGACCGGGACCCTTTTCATCGGCTAACTATGGCTACACCTTC. Translation: CASSLEGGPGPFSSANYGYTF.

This chain links TRBV7-3 with TRBJ2-3; no reliable D call. The V and J ends lost 3 bases and 3 bases respectively, with 7 bases between them. CDR3 length: 13 amino acids. The germline V gene encodes CDR1 SGHTA and CDR2 FQGTGA. CDR3 DNA: TGTGCCAGCAGCTTTGCGGTGACAGATACGCAGTATTTT. It encodes CASSFAVTDTQYF.

This sequence joins TRBV6-5 and TRBJ1-1, with 8 positions matching TRBD1. The CDR3 is 14 amino acids. CDR1 MNHEY and CDR2 SVGAGI come from the germline V gene. The junction had 9 bases not matched to a gene; V was cut back by 6 bases and J by 6 bases. CDR3 loop: CASRSGGEAAEAFF. DNA for the CDR3: TGTGCCAGCAGGTCAGGGGGCGAGGCAGCTGAAGCTTTCTTT.

The chain employs TRBV5-1 and TRBJ2-1; maybe TRBD2 (6 bases). From germline, CDR1 is SGHRS and CDR2 YFSETQ. The CDR3 has 17 residues. V lost 6 bases to trimming and J lost 3 bases, with 22 bases between them. The CDR3 reads CASTSQAGPNRYNEQFF. CDR3 nucleotides: TGCGCCAGCACTTCTCAGGCGGGACCAAACCGCTACAATGAGCAGTTCTTC.

This chain uses TRBV14 with TRBJ2-7; D may be TRBD2 (6 bases). The CDR3 loop spans 13 amino acids. Germline CDR1 is SGHDN and CDR2 is FVKESK. V was cut by 5 bases and J by 0 bases, with 8 bases left in between. CDR3 residues: CASSSGGSYEQYF. CDR3 DNA: TGTGCCAGCAGCTCCGGGGGCTCCTACGAGCAGTACTTC. Filled out from reference TRBV14 and TRBJ2-7, the complete variable domain reads EAGVTQFPSHSVIEKGQTVTLRCDPISGHDNLYWYRRVMGKEIKFLLHFVKESKQDESGMPNNRFLAERTGGTYSTLKVQPAELEDSGVYFCASSSGGSYEQYFGPGTRLTVT.

This chain connects TRBV20-1 to TRBJ1-2, with D perhaps matching TRBD1 (5 bases). The CDR3 runs 11 residues. Trimming stripped 4 bases from V and 8 bases from J, with 11 bases between. Germline lookup yields CDR1 DFQATT and CDR2 SNEGSKA (reference sequence). CDR3 loop: CSATRDVGYTF. CDR3 sequence (DNA): TGCAGTGCTACCCGGGACGTCGGCTACACCTTC.

The chain links TRBV6-5 to TRBJ2-7; TRBD1 matches at 9 bases. From germline, CDR1 is MNHEY and CDR2 SVGAGI. V was pared by 6 bases and J by 2 bases, with 5 bases of the junction left unmatched. The CDR3 has 14 residues. CDR3 sequence: CASSRDRVTYEQYF. In DNA, the CDR3 is TGTGCCAGCAGCCGGGACAGGGTTACCTACGAGCAGTACTTC.

The chain is built from TRBV4-1 and TRBJ1-4; the D gene is possibly TRBD1 (6 bases). The CDR3 spans 14 residues. Germline CDR1 is MGHRA and CDR2 is YSYEKL. The ends were cut back, 1 base at V and 6 bases at J, with 9 bases in the middle. The CDR3 region is CASSQVAGDEKLFF. The DNA of the CDR3 is TGCGCCAGCAGCCAAGTGGCAGGGGATGAAAAACTGTTTTTT.

In its sample, this clone was seen a few times. The V call is TRBV7-9, the J call TRBJ2-1, with a tentative D call TRBD1 (6 bases). The CDR3 consists of 16 residues. The germline gives CDR1 SEHNR, CDR2 FQNEAQ (reference sequence). Trimming shortened V by 5 bases and J by 7 bases, and 21 bases separated the two germline ends. CDR3 nucleotides: TGTGCCAGCAGCCCTCGCGGACAGTCTGGGGGAAATGAGCAGTTCTTC. This sequence encodes CASSPRGQSGGNEQFF.

The chain employs TRBV10-3 and TRBJ2-3, with 8 bases that match TRBD1. V was pared by 11 bases and J by 4 bases, with 14 bases of the junction left unmatched. The CDR3 has 15 residues. The germline CDR1 and CDR2 sequences are ENHRY and SYGVKD. The DNA for the CDR3 is TGTGCCTCCGCCGACAGGGGCGGGTTTTCAGATACGCAGTATTTT. Encoded protein: CASADRGGFSDTQYF.